The 24 T cell receptor beta chains below were found in one sample sequenced in a study of blood T cell repertoires in COVID-19 (dated by TCRdb to 2018 to 2021). Receptors were amplified or captured by the immunoSEQ multiplex PCR assay. TCRdb took over this immuneACCESS table, retaining in-frame rearrangements with V and J assigned. Such tables are incomplete; in checked studies, under half of the missing clones stem from an unresolved V gene, and the remainder is unexplained. This sample is represented by roughly 120,000 clones; about 90% of them were singletons. Approximately 8% of the sample belongs to the ten largest clones. Sequenced material: peripheral blood. All receptors come from a man aged 70 or older who had recovered from COVID-19.

The chain couples TRBV30 to TRBJ1-1; 8 positions match TRBD1. CDR1 is GTSNPN, CDR2 SVGIG, per germline (reference sequence). J lost 5 bases, V lost 3 bases, and 14 bases had no gene match. The CDR3 loop spans 16 amino acids. CDR3 protein: CAWSALAGGAYTEAFF. The CDR3 DNA is TGTGCCTGGAGCGCCCTCGCAGGGGGCGCTTATACTGAAGCTTTCTTT.

The chain combines TRBV21-1 with TRBJ2-7; the table gives TRBD2 as D, unverified against the DNA. TRBV21-1 is a pseudogene. The CDR3 runs 15 residues. The CDR3 coding sequence is TGTGCCAGCAGCTCTAGCGGGAGGAGCTCCTACGAGCAGTACTTC. Amino acids: CASSSSGRSSYEQYF.

This clone was detected a few times. The sample contains more than one DNA sequence encoding this CDR3. V gene TRBV6-5 combines with J gene TRBJ1-4, with 9 bases matching TRBD1. The length of the CDR3 is 14 residues. V lost 7 bases and J lost 8; bases outside the gene matches: 8. Germline assignment: CDR1 MNHEY and CDR2 SVGAGI. The CDR3 DNA is TGTGCCAGCACCACAGGGGGCGCGGAGGAAAAACTGTTTTTT. Protein product: CASTTGGAEEKLFF.

V is TRBV5-1 and J is TRBJ2-1; 8 bases align to TRBD1. Germline CDR1 and CDR2: SGHRS and YFSETQ. This CDR3 contains 16 residues. V shed 3 bases and J 4 bases; nucleotides not matched to a gene: 9. The CDR3 region is CASSSDPGQGYNEQFF. The CDR3 nucleotides read TGCGCCAGCAGCTCAGACCCTGGACAGGGTTACAATGAGCAGTTCTTC.

The chain has TRBV29-1 and TRBJ2-6; no clear D. The germline V gene encodes CDR1 SQVTM and CDR2 ANQGSEA. The CDR3 length is 12 residues. With 5 bases removed from V and 3 bases from J, the gap between germline ends came to 5 bases. CDR3 in amino acids: CSVRGGANVLTF. The CDR3 DNA follows: TGCAGCGTTCGAGGTGGGGCCAACGTCCTGACTTTC.

The V gene is TRBV5-8, the J gene TRBJ2-7; maybe TRBD2 (6 bases). V was trimmed by 6 bases and J by 7 bases, leaving 17 bases between them. This CDR3 has 13 residues. Germline V gives CDR1 SGHTS, CDR2 YDEGEE. The CDR3: CASTPAGLGEQYF. The CDR3 DNA reads as TGTGCCAGCACCCCGGCGGGGTTGGGGGAGCAGTACTTC.

This rearrangement joins TRBV30 to TRBJ1-3; D is unresolved. The ends were cut back, 2 bases at V and 2 bases at J, with 10 bases in the middle. Germline V gene data show CDR1 as GTSNPN and CDR2 as SVGIG (reference sequence). This CDR3 has 14 amino acids. CDR3 nucleotide sequence: TGTGCCTGGAGTTTCGGGGTAACTGGAAACACCATATATTTT. Its protein product is CAWSFGVTGNTIYF.

This clone was found once. J is TRBJ1-3 and V is TRBV9; no reliable D call. Germline CDR1 SGDLS, CDR2 YYNGEE. Trimming took off 0 bases at V and 2 bases at J, with 12 bases between the two ends. CDR3 length: 16 amino acids. The CDR3 protein is CASSVVGGKAGNTIYF. For the CDR3, the DNA is TGTGCCAGCAGCGTAGTAGGAGGGAAAGCTGGAAACACCATATATTTT.

The chain links TRBV28 to TRBJ2-5; 7 bases align to TRBD2. The CDR3 loop spans 16 amino acids. The V and J ends lost 2 bases and 1 base, in that order; junction bases with no gene match: 7. The germline V gene encodes CDR1 MDHEN and CDR2 SYDVKM. CDR3 residues: CASSLRGGAFQETQYF. The CDR3 bases are TGTGCCAGCAGTTTACGGGGAGGGGCCTTCCAAGAGACCCAGTACTTC.

The V gene is TRBV29-1, the J gene TRBJ2-3; 8 bases line up with TRBD1. Germline CDR1 reads SQVTM; CDR2 reads ANQGSEA. This CDR3 comprises 15 residues. With V trimmed by 2 bases and J by 1 base, 5 bases remained unmatched. CDR3 amino acids: CSVEPGTGGTDTQYF. The CDR3 nucleotides are TGCAGCGTTGAACCCGGGACAGGAGGCACAGATACGCAGTATTTT.

The chain has TRBV28 and TRBJ2-1; 11 bases agree with TRBD2. The V segment lost 3 bases and the J segment 4 bases; nucleotides outside the gene matches: 5. This CDR3 contains 16 residues. Germline values: CDR1 MDHEN, CDR2 SYDVKM. The CDR3 loop is CASSFSSGRKYNEQFF. CDR3 nucleotides: TGTGCCAGCAGTTTTTCTAGCGGGAGGAAATACAATGAGCAGTTCTTC.

The chain couples TRBV4-2 to TRBJ2-2; 8 bases map to TRBD2. CDR3 size: 16 residues. V was clipped by 2 bases and J by 5 bases; unmatched bases: 7. Germline loops: CDR1 LGHNA, CDR2 YNFKEQ. The CDR3 sequence: CASSQSHSGETGELFF. CDR3 nucleotides: TGTGCCAGCAGCCAAAGTCATAGCGGGGAGACCGGGGAGCTGTTTTTT.

The chain uses TRBV27 and TRBJ1-5; 7 nucleotides line up with TRBD1. Germline V gene data show CDR1 as MNHEY and CDR2 as SMNVEV (reference sequence). This CDR3 spans 14 amino acids. J lost 4 bases, V lost 5 bases, and 5 bases had no gene match. This chain's CDR3 is CASSLYRGNQPQHF. The CDR3 DNA reads as TGTGCCAGCAGTCTTTACAGGGGAAATCAGCCCCAGCATTTT.

The rearrangement uses TRBV6-5 and TRBJ2-7; a possible D gene is TRBD2 (6 bases). The CDR3 length is 13 residues. The ends were cut back, 2 bases at V and 3 bases at J, with 8 bases in the middle. CDR1 is MNHEY and CDR2 is SVGAGI in the germline V gene. The CDR3 DNA reads TGTGCCAGCAGTTACGCCGGGGGCTACGAGCAGTACTTC. Protein: CASSYAGGYEQYF.

V usage is TRBV11-2 and J usage is TRBJ2-5, with 7 bases identical to TRBD2. The germline gives CDR1 SGHAT, CDR2 FQNNGV. The CDR3 runs to 14 residues. V trimming: 3 bases; J trimming: 5 bases; junction bases outside the gene matches: 6. The CDR3 DNA reads as TGTGCCAGCAGCTTGAGGGAGGGTTGGGAGACCCAGTACTTC. Its translation is CASSLREGWETQYF. The full variable domain, completed using reference TRBV11-2 and TRBJ2-5, is EAGVAQSPRYKIIEKRQSVAFWCNPISGHATLYWYQQILGQGPKLLIQFQNNGVVDDSQLPKDRFSAERLKGVDSTLKIQPAKLEDSAVYLCASSLREGWETQYFGPGTRLLVL.

The V gene is TRBV3-1 (or the pseudogene TRBV3-2), the J gene TRBJ2-7; 11 bases agree with TRBD2. The CDR3 is 16 residues long. The V gene end was trimmed by 4 bases and the J gene end by 5 bases; junction bases not matched to a gene: 10. In germline, CDR1 is LGHDT, CDR2 YNNKEL (reference sequence). The CDR3 DNA reads as TGTGCCAGCAGCCCTCGGGCTAGCGGGAGGATACACGAGCAGTACTTC. Protein: CASSPRASGRIHEQYF.

CDR3 DNA sequence: TGTGCCAGCAGTTTCCTGGACAGGGGGAACTATGGCTACACCTTC. As protein: CASSFLDRGNYGYTF. The gene calls are TRBV28 and TRBJ1-2; 10 bases are shared with TRBD1. V shed 3 bases, J shed 2 bases, and the junction held 3 bases outside the gene matches. This CDR3 comprises 15 residues. Germline assignment: CDR1 MDHEN and CDR2 SYDVKM.

The genes are TRBV28 and TRBJ1-4; 8 positions agree with TRBD1. Trimming at V came to 5 bases and at J to 4 bases, leaving 15 bases not matched to a gene. CDR1 is MDHEN and CDR2 is SYDVKM in the germline V gene. The CDR3 contains 18 residues. The CDR3 DNA reads as TGTGCCAGCAGTGCATCCCTCCGGGACAGGACCAATAATGAAAAACTGTTTTTT. Residues: CASSASLRDRTNNEKLFF.

The V gene is TRBV21-1, the J gene TRBJ2-7; the table's TRBD2 call for D was not verified on the DNA. TRBV21-1 is a pseudogene segment. The CDR3 runs 15 residues. Here the CDR3 reads CASSKFGGNPYEQYF. Written as DNA, the CDR3 is TGTGCCAGCAGCAAATTCGGGGGGAATCCCTACGAGCAGTACTTC.

The V and J genes are TRBV5-6 and TRBJ2-5, with TRBD2 matching over 8 bases. In germline, CDR1 is SGHDT, CDR2 YYEEEE. The V and J ends lost 4 bases and 7 bases, in that order; junction bases with no gene match: 12. The CDR3 consists of 15 residues. The chain's CDR3 is CASSPSGSRKGTQYF. DNA for the CDR3: TGTGCCAGCAGCCCCAGCGGGAGCAGAAAGGGGACCCAGTACTTC.

This clone has just a few counts. This sequence joins TRBV4-1 and TRBJ1-3; no reliable D call. The CDR3 consists of 16 residues. V lost 3 bases to trimming and J lost 4 bases, with 16 bases between them. The V gene's germline CDR1 is MGHRA and CDR2 YSYEKL. CDR3 sequence reads: CASSHSLGGRGNTIYF. The CDR3 DNA follows: TGCGCCAGCAGCCATTCACTAGGAGGCAGGGGAAACACCATATATTTT.

The chain has TRBV7-3 and TRBJ1-1, with 7 nucleotides matching TRBD1. Per the germline V gene, CDR1 is SGHTA and CDR2 is FQGTGA. The CDR3 sequence is 14 residues long. V lost 4 bases and J lost 1; bases outside the gene matches: 3. CDR3 sequence reads: CASSSQGRNTEAFF. CDR3 bases: TGTGCCAGCAGCTCACAGGGGAGGAACACTGAAGCTTTCTTT. Together with reference TRBV7-3 and TRBJ1-1, the CDR3 gives the full variable domain: GAGVSQTPSNKVTEKGKYVELRCDPISGHTALYWYRQSLGQGPEFLIYFQGTGAADDSGLPNDRFFAVRPEGSVSTLKIQRTERGDSAVYLCASSSQGRNTEAFFGQGTRLTVV.

The chain uses TRBV15 and TRBJ2-1, with 7 nucleotides matching TRBD1. The CDR3 sequence is 17 residues long. The V and J ends lost 2 bases and 7 bases, in that order; junction bases with no gene match: 14. Germline V gives CDR1 LNHNV, CDR2 YYDKDF (reference sequence). The CDR3 sequence: CATSRSQNPTGRNEQFF. As DNA, the CDR3 is TGTGCCACCAGCAGATCCCAAAACCCGACAGGGCGAAATGAGCAGTTCTTC.

This clone was found a few times. The V and J genes are TRBV6-6 and TRBJ2-7; 13 nucleotides align to TRBD2. With V trimmed by 4 bases and J by 3 bases, 3 bases remained unmatched. The germline V gene encodes CDR1 MNHNY and CDR2 SVGAGI (reference sequence). The CDR3 contains 15 residues. The CDR3 sequence: CASSSGLAGNYEQYF. The CDR3 bases are TGTGCCAGCAGTTCGGGACTAGCGGGGAACTACGAGCAGTACTTC.